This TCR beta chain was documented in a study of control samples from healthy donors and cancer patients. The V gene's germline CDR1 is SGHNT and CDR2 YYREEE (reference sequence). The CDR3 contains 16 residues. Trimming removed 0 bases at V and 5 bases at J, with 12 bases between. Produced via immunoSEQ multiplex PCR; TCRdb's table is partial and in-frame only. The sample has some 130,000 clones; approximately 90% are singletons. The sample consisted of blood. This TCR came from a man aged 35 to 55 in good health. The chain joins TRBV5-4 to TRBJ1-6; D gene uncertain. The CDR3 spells CASSLAAIDDNSPLHF. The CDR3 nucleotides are TGTGCCAGCAGCTTGGCGGCAATCGACGATAATTCACCCCTCCACTTT.